The 5 T cell receptor beta chains below all came from one sample that was sequenced in a study of blood T cell repertoires in COVID-19. Using immunoSEQ multiplex PCR, the repertoire was profiled, and TCRdb retains in-frame clones only, with some absent. The sample yields some 310,000 clones, nearly 90% seen once. Sequenced material: PBMCs or T cells enriched from blood (not recorded which). These receptors all stem from a woman aged 25 to 39 who had recovered from COVID-19.

V usage is TRBV11-2 and J usage is TRBJ2-3, with D maybe TRBD1 (6 bases). The CDR3 consists of 15 residues. The germline V gene encodes CDR1 SGHAT and CDR2 FQNNGV. The V end was cut by 7 bases, the J end by 5 bases, with 19 bases between. The CDR3 nucleotides are TGTGCCAGCACCCTACAGGGACACCTGGGAGATACGCAGTATTTT. Its translation is CASTLQGHLGDTQYF.

The chain uses TRBV9 and TRBJ2-3; D is unresolved. V was pared by 4 bases and J by 0 bases, with 9 bases between. Germline CDR1 reads SGDLS; CDR2 reads YYNGEE. CDR3 length equals 14 residues. CDR3 sequence: CASSIRSSTDTQYF. CDR3 nucleotides: TGTGCCAGCAGCATCCGGTCAAGCACAGATACGCAGTATTTT.

With regard to this clone: This sample includes further DNA sequences coding for the same CDR3. This rearrangement joins TRBV30 to TRBJ2-7, with 8 bases identical to TRBD1. Germline-derived CDR1 and CDR2 are GTSNPN and SVGIG (reference sequence). After removal of 2 bases from V and 0 bases from J, the junction contained 3 bases not matched to a gene. The CDR3 contains 14 residues. CDR3 sequence: CAWSRDRSSYEQYF. DNA of the CDR3: TGTGCCTGGAGTCGGGACAGGAGCTCCTACGAGCAGTACTTC.

V is TRBV27 and J is TRBJ2-5, with a weak D call TRBD1 (6 bases). The CDR3 has 13 residues. V lost 3 bases and J lost 3, with 8 bases in between. CDR1 MNHEY and CDR2 SMNVEV come from the germline V gene (reference sequence). This CDR3 reads CASSLGAEETQYF. The CDR3 DNA sequence: TGTGCCAGCAGTTTGGGGGCCGAAGAGACCCAGTACTTC.

This chain connects TRBV27 to TRBJ2-1; 13 positions agree with TRBD2. This CDR3 is 18 amino acids long. The V gene end was trimmed by 5 bases and the J gene end by 8 bases; junction bases not matched to a gene: 15. The germline V gene encodes CDR1 MNHEY and CDR2 SMNVEV (reference sequence). CDR3 coding DNA: TGTGCCAGCAGTATCTTTCGCGGGACTAGCGGGACCAGGGATGAGCAGTTCTTC. Its protein product is CASSIFRGTSGTRDEQFF.